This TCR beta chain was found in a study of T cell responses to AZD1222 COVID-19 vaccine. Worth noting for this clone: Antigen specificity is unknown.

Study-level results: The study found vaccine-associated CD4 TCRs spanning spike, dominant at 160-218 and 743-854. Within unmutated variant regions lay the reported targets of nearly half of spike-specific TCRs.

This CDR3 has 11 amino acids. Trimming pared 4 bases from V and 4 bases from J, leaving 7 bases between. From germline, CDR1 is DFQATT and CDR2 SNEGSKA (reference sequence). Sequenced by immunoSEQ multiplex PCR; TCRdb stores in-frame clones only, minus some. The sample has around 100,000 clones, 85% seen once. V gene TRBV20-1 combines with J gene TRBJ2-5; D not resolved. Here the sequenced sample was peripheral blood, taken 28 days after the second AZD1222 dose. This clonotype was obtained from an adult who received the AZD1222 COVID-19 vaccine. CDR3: CSATLRETQYF. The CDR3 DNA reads TGCAGTGCTACACTTAGAGAGACCCAGTACTTC.